This T cell receptor (beta chain) was observed in a study of metastatic and nonmetastatic thyroid tumors (dated by TCRdb to the early 2020s). About the full investigation: Repertoires were compared across peripheral blood and tumor or nodule tissue samples from malignant and benign thyroid patients.

CDR1 and CDR2 were assigned from the germline V gene (reference sequence) as SEHNR and FQNEAQ. Here V drops 5 bases and J drops 1 base, and the junction holds 7 bases not matched to any gene. The CDR3 runs 15 amino acids, cysteine and phenylalanine included. CDR3 DNA is the only sequence kept; it has 45 bases, read in frame from the first base. Summary of the overall study and its limitations: In both blood and tumor samples, TCR beta diversity was reported to be significantly higher in malignant tumors than in benign nodules.

No patient had received any treatment before thyroid surgery. Patient clinical samples collected from about 2011 to 2018 were retrospectively analysed using T-cell receptor beta sequencing. Receptor amplification or capture employed PCR. The run used an Illumina HiSeq 4000. High-throughput sequencing was used to profile the TCR beta-chain CDR3 region of each patient. Turning to the authors' computational methods: Drawing on CDR3 differences between clinicopathological groups, the researchers built a classifier meant to tell apart patients with distant-metastatic papillary thyroid cancer. The Shannon index was used to measure repertoire diversity, and the Morisita-Horn index was used to measure how similar tumor and blood repertoires were. Using fastp trimming at Q25 and MiXCR clonotype assembly, TCRdb reanalyzed the public sequencing data and kept in-frame beta chains. The V and J calls reflect TCRdb's pipeline rather than the authors' work. The sample records some 13,000 clones, 26% of which are singletons. 15% to 20% of the sample is in the top ten clones.

The table lists this clone with many counts. What this receptor recognizes is not known. The sample holds no much larger clone one base away, and base qualities are not on file. Recombination connected TRBV7-9 to TRBJ1-1, and 7 junction bases match TRBD1. The sequenced sample consisted of tumor tissue. The TCR sequence derives from a female donor with papillary thyroid cancer or a benign thyroid nodule (not recorded which). Some clones in this sample may be carry-over from other donors' samples. CDR3 sequence: CASSPLGGANTEAFF. At the DNA level, the sequence is TGTGCCAGCAGCCCATTAGGGGGCGCGAACACTGAAGCTTTCTTT.